This T cell receptor beta chain comes out of a study of cytomegalovirus exposure and HLA in healthy donors. The PCR was carried out with 60 Vbeta primers and 13 Jbeta primers. The data were produced by immunoSEQ multiplex PCR, yet TCRdb's version contains in-frame clones alone and is incomplete. The data hold 100,000 to 150,000 clones, with 77% observed a single time. The CDR3 runs to 15 residues. V shed 4 bases and J shed 0 bases, with 12 bases lying between them. CDR1 and CDR2 (germline): LNHDA, SQIVND (reference sequence). The donors (healthy individuals) were bone marrow donors. The sequence derives from a male donor in good health and CMV-seropositive. Source material: PBMCs. The chain is built from TRBV19 and TRBJ1-1; D might be TRBD1 (6 bases). CDR3 protein: CASSTGQFMNTEAFF. In DNA form, the CDR3 reads TGTGCCAGTAGTACTGGACAGTTCATGAACACTGAAGCTTTCTTT.